Sequencing of this T cell receptor beta chain was carried out in a study of T-cell memory formation after mild COVID-19. Trimming cost V 4 bases and J 2 bases, with 1 base left between them. CDR3 length: 11 residues. From germline, CDR1 is SNHLY and CDR2 FYNNEI. This clonotype was seen at least ten times. Each CDR3 protein is one row after TCRdb ran MiXCR on the 5' RACE reads. The sample has roughly 190,000 distinct CDR3 sequences; about a sixth are singletons. Sequencing was carried out using PBMCs or a T cell subset sorted from them (not recorded which). The source of this sequence is an adult woman who had mild COVID-19 (a few samples of this study predate the infection). Cell type and time point are not known. The rearrangement joins TRBV2 to TRBJ2-3; D is undetermined. The CDR3 sequence is CASSVTDTQYF. DNA for the CDR3: TGTGCCAGCAGTGTCACAGATACGCAGTATTTT.